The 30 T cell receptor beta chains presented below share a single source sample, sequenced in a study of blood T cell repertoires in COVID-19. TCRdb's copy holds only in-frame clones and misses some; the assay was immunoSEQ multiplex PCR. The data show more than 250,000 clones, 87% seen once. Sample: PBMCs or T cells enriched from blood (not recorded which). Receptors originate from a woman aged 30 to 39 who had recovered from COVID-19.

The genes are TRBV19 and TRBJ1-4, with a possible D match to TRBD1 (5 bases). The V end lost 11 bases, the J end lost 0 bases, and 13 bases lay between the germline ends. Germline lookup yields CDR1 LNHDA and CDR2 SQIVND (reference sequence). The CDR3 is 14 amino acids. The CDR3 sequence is CASRGSATNEKLFF. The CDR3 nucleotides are TGTGCCTCCCGGGGGAGTGCAACTAATGAAAAACTGTTTTTT.

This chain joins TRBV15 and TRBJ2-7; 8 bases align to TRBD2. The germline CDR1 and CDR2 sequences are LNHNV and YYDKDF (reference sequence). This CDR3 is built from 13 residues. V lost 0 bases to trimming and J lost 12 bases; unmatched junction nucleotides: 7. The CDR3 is CATSRDRGGMSYF. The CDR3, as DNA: TGTGCCACCAGCAGAGATCGGGGGGGGATGTCGTACTTC.

CDR3 amino acids: CASSRGSNYGYTF. The DNA of the CDR3 is TGCGCCAGCAGCCGGGGGTCTAACTATGGCTACACCTTC. The chain recombines TRBV10-2 with TRBJ1-2; D may be TRBD1 (5 bases). CDR1 is WSHSY, CDR2 SAAADI, per germline. V dropped 6 bases and J dropped 0 bases, with 8 bases sitting between them. The CDR3 length is 13 residues.

CDR3: CASTGNTEAFF. Written as DNA, the CDR3 is TGTGCCAGCACGGGGAACACTGAAGCTTTCTTT. The chain carries TRBV25-1 and TRBJ1-1; D remains unclear. Germline values: CDR1 MGHDK, CDR2 SYGVNS. V lost 7 bases, J lost 1 base, and 4 bases lay in between. The CDR3 is 11 amino acids.

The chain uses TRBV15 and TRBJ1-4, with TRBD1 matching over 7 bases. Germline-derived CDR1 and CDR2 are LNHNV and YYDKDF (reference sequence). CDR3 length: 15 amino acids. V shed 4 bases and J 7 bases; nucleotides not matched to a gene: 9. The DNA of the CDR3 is TGTGCCACCAGCACAAGGGGGCCCGGTCCTGAAAAACTGTTTTTT. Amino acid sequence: CATSTRGPGPEKLFF.

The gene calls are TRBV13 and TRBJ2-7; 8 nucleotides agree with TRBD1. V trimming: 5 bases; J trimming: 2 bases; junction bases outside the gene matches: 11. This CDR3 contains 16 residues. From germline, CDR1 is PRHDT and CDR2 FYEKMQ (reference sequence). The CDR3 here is CASSPVGRGRPYEQYF. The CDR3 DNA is TGTGCCAGCAGCCCCGTGGGCAGGGGGCGCCCCTACGAGCAGTACTTC.

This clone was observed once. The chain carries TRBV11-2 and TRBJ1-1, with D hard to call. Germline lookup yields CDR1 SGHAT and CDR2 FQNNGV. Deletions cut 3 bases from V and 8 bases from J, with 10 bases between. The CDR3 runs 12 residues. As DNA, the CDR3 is TGTGCCAGCAGCTTTTTCACAGAAGAAGCTTTCTTT. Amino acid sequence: CASSFFTEEAFF.

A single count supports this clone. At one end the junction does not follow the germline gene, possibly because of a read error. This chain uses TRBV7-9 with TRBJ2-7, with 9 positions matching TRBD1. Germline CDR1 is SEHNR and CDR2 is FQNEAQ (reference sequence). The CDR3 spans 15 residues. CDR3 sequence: CASSSTKGTGYEQYF. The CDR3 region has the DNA TGTGCCAGCAGCTCAACCAAAGGGACAGGGTACGAGCAATACTTC.

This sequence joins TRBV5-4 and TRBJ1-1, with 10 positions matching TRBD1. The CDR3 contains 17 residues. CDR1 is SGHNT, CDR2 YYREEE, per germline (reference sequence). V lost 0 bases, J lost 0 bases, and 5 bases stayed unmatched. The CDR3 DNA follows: TGTGCCAGCAGCTTGGCGGGGGGACAGGGGTTGAACACTGAAGCTTTCTTT. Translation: CASSLAGGQGLNTEAFF.

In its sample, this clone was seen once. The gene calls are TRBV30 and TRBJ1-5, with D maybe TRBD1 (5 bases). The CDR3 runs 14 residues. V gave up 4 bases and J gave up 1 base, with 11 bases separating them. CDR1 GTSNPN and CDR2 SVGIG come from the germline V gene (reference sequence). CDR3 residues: CAWNRGLSNQPQHF. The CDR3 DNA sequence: TGTGCCTGGAATAGGGGTCTGAGCAATCAGCCCCAGCATTTT. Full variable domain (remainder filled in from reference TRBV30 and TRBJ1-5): SQTIHQWPATLVQPVGSPLSLECTVEGTSNPNLYWYRQAAGRGLQLLFYSVGIGQISSEVPQNLSASRPQDRQFILSSKKLLLSDSGFYLCAWNRGLSNQPQHFGDGTRLSIL.

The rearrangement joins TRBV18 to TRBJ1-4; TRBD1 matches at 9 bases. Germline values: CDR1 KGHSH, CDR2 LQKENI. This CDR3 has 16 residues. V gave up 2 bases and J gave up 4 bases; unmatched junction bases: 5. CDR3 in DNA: TGTGCCAGCTCACCAGGGACAGGGCTTGGTAATGAAAAACTGTTTTTT. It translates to CASSPGTGLGNEKLFF.

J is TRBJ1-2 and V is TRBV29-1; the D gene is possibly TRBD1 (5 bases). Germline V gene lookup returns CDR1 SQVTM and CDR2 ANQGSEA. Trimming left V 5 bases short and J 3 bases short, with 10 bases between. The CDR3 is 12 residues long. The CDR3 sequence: CSVLGADYGYTF. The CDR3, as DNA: TGCAGCGTTCTAGGGGCCGACTATGGCTACACCTTC.

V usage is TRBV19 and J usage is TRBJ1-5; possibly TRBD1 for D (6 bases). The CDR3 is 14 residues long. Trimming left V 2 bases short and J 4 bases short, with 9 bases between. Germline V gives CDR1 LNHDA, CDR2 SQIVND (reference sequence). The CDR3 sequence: CASSITGNNQPQHF. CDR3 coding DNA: TGTGCCAGTAGTATAACAGGGAATAATCAGCCCCAGCATTTT.

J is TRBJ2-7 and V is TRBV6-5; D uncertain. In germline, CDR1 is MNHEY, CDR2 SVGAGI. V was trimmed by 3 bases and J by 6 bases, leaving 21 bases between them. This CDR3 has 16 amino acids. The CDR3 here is CASSYFPGPSLAEQYF. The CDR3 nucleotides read TGTGCCAGCAGTTATTTTCCGGGTCCCTCCTTAGCCGAGCAGTACTTC.

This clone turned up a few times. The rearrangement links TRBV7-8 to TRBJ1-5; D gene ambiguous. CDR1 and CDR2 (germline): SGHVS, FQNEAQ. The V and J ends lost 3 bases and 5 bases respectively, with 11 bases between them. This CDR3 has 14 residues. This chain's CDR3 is CASSFRGGDQPQHF. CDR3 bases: TGTGCCAGCAGCTTCCGGGGAGGAGATCAGCCCCAGCATTTT.

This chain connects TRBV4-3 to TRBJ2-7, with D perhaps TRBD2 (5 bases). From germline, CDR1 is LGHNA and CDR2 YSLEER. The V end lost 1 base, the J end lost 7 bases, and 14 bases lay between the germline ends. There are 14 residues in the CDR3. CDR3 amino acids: CASSQAPITGEQYF. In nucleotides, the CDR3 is TGCGCCAGCAGCCAAGCCCCCATCACGGGGGAGCAGTACTTC.

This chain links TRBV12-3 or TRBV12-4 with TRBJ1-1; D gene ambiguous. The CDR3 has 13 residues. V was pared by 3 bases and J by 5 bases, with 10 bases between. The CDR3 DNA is TGTGCCAGCAGTTTGATCAGAGGAACTGAAGCTTTCTTT. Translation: CASSLIRGTEAFF.

The CDR3 is CASREGNQPQHF. For the CDR3, the DNA is TGTGCCAGCAGGGAGGGCAATCAGCCCCAGCATTTT. The chain is built from TRBV6-5 and TRBJ1-5; no firm D call. CDR3 size: 12 residues. V was pared by 6 bases and J by 2 bases, with 5 bases between. Germline CDR1 reads MNHEY; CDR2 reads SVGAGI.

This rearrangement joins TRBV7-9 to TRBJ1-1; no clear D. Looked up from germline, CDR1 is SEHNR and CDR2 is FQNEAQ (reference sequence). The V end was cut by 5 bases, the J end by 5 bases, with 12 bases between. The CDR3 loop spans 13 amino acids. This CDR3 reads CASSSRVLTEAFF. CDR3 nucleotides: TGTGCCAGCAGCAGCCGGGTCTTAACTGAAGCTTTCTTT.

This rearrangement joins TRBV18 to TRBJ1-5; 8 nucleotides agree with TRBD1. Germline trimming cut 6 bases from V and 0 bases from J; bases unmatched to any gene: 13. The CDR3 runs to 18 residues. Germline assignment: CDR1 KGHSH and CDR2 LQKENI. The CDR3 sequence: CASSQEDRGPHSNQPQHF. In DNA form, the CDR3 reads TGTGCCAGCTCCCAAGAAGACAGGGGCCCGCATAGCAATCAGCCCCAGCATTTT.

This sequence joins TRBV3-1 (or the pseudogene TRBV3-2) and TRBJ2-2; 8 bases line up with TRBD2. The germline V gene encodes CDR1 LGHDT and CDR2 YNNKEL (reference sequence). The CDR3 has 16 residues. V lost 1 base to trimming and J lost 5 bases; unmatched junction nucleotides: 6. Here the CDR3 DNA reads TGTGCCAGCAGCCAAGGGGTTGCGGGGGGTACCGGGGAGCTGTTTTTT. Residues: CASSQGVAGGTGELFF.

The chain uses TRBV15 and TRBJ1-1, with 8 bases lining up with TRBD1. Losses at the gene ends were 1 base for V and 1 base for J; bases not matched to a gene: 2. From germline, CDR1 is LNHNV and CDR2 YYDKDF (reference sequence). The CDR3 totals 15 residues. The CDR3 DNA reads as TGTGCCACCAGCAGAGGCGGACAGGGGAACACTGAAGCTTTCTTT. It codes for CATSRGGQGNTEAFF.

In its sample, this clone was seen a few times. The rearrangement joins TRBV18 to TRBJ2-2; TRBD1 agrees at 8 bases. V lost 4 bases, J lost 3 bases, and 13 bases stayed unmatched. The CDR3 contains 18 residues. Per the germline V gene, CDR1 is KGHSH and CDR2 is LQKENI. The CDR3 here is CASSHFPLGTGYTGELFF. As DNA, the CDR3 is TGTGCCAGCTCACACTTCCCTCTTGGGACAGGATACACCGGGGAGCTGTTTTTT.

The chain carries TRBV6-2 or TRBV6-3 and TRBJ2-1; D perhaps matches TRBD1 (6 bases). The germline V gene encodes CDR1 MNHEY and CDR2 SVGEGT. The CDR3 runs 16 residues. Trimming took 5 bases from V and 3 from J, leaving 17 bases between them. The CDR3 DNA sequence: TGTGCCAGCAGTACGGCACCGGGACAAAGCTACAATGAGCAGTTCTTC. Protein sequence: CASSTAPGQSYNEQFF.

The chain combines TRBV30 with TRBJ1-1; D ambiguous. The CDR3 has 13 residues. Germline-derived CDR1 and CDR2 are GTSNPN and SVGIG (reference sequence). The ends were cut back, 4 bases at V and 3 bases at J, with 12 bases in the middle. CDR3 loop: CAWNRGGDTEAFF. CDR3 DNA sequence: TGTGCCTGGAACCGCGGTGGAGACACTGAAGCTTTCTTT. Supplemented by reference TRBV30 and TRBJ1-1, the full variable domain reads SQTIHQWPATLVQPVGSPLSLECTVEGTSNPNLYWYRQAAGRGLQLLFYSVGIGQISSEVPQNLSASRPQDRQFILSSKKLLLSDSGFYLCAWNRGGDTEAFFGQGTRLTVV.

The CDR3 is CASTSGGSGANVLTF. The CDR3 DNA is TGTGCCAGTACCTCCGGGGGCTCTGGGGCCAACGTCCTGACTTTC. The chain is built from TRBV19 and TRBJ2-6, with a weak D call TRBD2 (6 bases). The CDR3 sequence is 15 residues long. V was cut by 7 bases and J by 0 bases, with 10 bases left in between. Germline values: CDR1 LNHDA, CDR2 SQIVND (reference sequence).

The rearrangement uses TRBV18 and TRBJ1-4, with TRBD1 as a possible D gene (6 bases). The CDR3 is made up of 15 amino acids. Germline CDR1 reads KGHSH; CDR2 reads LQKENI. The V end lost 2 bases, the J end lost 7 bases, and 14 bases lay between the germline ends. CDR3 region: CASSPRAGEREKLFF. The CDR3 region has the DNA TGTGCCAGCTCACCAAGAGCAGGGGAACGTGAAAAACTGTTTTTT.

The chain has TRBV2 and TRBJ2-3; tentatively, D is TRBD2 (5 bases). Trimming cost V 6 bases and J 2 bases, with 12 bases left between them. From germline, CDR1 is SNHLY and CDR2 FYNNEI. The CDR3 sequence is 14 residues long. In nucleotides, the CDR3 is TGTGCCAGCAGGTTGACGGGGAACACAGATACGCAGTATTTT. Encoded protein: CASRLTGNTDTQYF.

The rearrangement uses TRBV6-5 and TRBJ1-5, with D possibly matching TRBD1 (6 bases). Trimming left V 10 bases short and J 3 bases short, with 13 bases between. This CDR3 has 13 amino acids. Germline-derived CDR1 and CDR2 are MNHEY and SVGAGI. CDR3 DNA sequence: TGTGCCACCCGGACAGCAAACAATCAGCCCCAGCATTTT. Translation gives CATRTANNQPQHF.

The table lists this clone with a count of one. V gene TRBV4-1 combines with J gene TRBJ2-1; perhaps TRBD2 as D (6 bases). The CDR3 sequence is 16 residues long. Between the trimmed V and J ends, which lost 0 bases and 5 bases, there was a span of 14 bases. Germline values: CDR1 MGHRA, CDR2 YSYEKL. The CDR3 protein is CASSQDGAGRDNEQFF. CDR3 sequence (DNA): TGCGCCAGCAGCCAAGATGGTGCGGGAAGGGACAATGAGCAGTTCTTC.